Given below is one TCR beta chain in context. The entry originates in a study of blood T cell repertoires in COVID-19. About the study: COVID-19 samples, acute and convalescent, were from the United States, Italy and Spain. The analysed material was cDNA or gDNA that came from T cells, B-cell-depleted T cells, or PBMCs.

Under the authors' procedure: Reference gene primer amplification yielded estimated nucleated cell counts. Profiled with immunoSEQ multiplex PCR; TCRdb holds only in-frame clones, not every one. That table supplies the V and J calls and clone size; D and trimming were determined from the DNA. The table shows approximately 500,000 clones, with 80% to 90% occurring only once. CDR1 is SGDLS, CDR2 YYNGEE, per germline. This CDR3 has 17 amino acids. V dropped 3 bases and J dropped 5 bases, with 23 bases sitting between them. The source material was peripheral blood. The origin of this receptor is a human donor in a cohort sampled during active COVID-19. This chain links TRBV9 with TRBJ1-2; possibly TRBD1 for D (5 bases). CDR3: CASSGEIGTPNVYGYTF. The CDR3 DNA reads as TGTGCCAGCAGCGGAGAAATAGGGACTCCGAACGTTTATGGCTACACCTTC.